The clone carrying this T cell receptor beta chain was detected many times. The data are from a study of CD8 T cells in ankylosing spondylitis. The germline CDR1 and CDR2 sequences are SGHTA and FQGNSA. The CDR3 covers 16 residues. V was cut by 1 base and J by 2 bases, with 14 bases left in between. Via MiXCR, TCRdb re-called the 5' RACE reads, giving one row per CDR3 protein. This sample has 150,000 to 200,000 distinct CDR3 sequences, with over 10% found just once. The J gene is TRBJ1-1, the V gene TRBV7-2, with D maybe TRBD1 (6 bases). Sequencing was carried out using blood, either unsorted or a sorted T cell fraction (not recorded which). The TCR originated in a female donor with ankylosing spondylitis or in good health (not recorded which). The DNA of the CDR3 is TGTGCCAGCAGCTTAGGTCTACCAGGGGCAAACACTGAAGCTTTCTTT. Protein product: CASSLGLPGANTEAFF.